This TCR beta chain was sequenced during a study of shared clonotypes between healthy human individuals. Generated by immunoSEQ multiplex PCR, the TCRdb table keeps only in-frame clones and is missing some. This sample has 2 million to 3 million clones, with roughly 93% found just once. V lost 3 bases and J lost 1, with 14 bases in between. The germline V gene has CDR1 LNHNV and CDR2 YYDKDF (reference sequence). The CDR3 extends over 16 amino acids. This clonotype was sampled from a man in his late teens or twenties in good health. Some clones in this sample may be carry-over from other donors' samples. The chain recombines TRBV15 with TRBJ2-3; perhaps D is TRBD1 or TRBD2 (5 bases each). The specimen sequenced was naive CD4+ T cells from PBMCs. Subset reported: CD45RA+ positively selected. CDR3 sequence: CATSSEFRDGTDTQYF. The CDR3 DNA follows: TGTGCCACCAGCAGTGAGTTCAGGGACGGCACAGATACGCAGTATTTT.